The clone carrying this T cell receptor (beta chain) was seen once. Measured with immunoSEQ multiplex PCR; TCRdb has only the in-frame clones, and not every one. The repertoire includes fewer than 200,000 clones, 85% to 90% of them detected once, and 5% to 7% sits in the top ten. The data stem from a study of T cell responses to AZD1222 COVID-19 vaccine. Per germline, CDR1 LNHDA and CDR2 SQIVND (reference sequence). Trimming shortened V by 7 bases and J by 1 base, and 13 bases separated the two germline ends. The length of the CDR3 is 14 residues. The rearrangement uses TRBV19 and TRBJ1-1; the D is unclear. The specimen was peripheral blood, collected on day 0 of AZD1222 vaccination. The sequence came from an adult in good health. This chain's CDR3 is CASIYGGKNTEAFF. The CDR3 coding sequence is TGTGCCAGTATATACGGCGGAAAGAACACTGAAGCTTTCTTT. Drawing the rest from reference TRBV19 and TRBJ1-1, the complete variable domain is DGGITQSPKYLFRKEGQNVTLSCEQNLNHDAMYWYRQDPGQGLRLIYYSQIVNDFQKGDIAEGYSVSREKKESFPLTVTSAQKNPTAFYLCASIYGGKNTEAFFGQGTRLTVV.